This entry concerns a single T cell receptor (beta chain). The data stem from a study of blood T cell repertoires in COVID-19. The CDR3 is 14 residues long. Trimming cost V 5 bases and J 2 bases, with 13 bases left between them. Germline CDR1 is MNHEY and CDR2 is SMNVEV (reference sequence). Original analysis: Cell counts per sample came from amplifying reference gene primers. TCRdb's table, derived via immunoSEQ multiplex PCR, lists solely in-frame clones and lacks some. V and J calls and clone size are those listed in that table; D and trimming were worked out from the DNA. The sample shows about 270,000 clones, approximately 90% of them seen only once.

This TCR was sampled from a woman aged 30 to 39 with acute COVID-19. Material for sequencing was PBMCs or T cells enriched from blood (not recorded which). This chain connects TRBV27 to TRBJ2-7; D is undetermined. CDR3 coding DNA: TGTGCCAGCAGTGCCACCGGGTCGACCTACGAGCAGTACTTC. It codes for CASSATGSTYEQYF.